Following are 16 T cell receptor beta chains from one sample sequenced in a study of T and B cells in COVID-19 patients. Multiplex PCR with BIOMED2 TRB-A/B primer pools amplified TRB rearrangements. TCRdb re-analysed the multiplex PCR reads in MiXCR, keeping a single row per CDR3 protein. Of 4,000 to 5,500 distinct CDR3 sequences listed, 27% are singletons. Blood genomic DNA input for TRB amplification was roughly 230-550 ng. The sample was blood. The receptors originated from a human donor with active COVID-19.

The chain links TRBV6-5 to TRBJ1-5; D gene unclear. The CDR3 has 13 amino acids. V was clipped by 6 bases and J by 7 bases, with 13 bases between them. Germline V gene data show CDR1 as MNHEY and CDR2 as SVGAGI. CDR3 nucleotide sequence: TGTGCCAGCAGAGTAGGGATCTACCAGCCCCAGCATTTT. Translated, it gives CASRVGIYQPQHF.

By sample fraction, this clonotype is medium-sized. The chain recombines TRBV11-1 with TRBJ2-1; TRBD1 or TRBD2 may be the D gene (5 bases each). CDR3 length equals 14 residues. CDR1 and CDR2 (germline): SGHAT, FQDESV (reference sequence). Between the trimmed V and J ends, which lost 0 bases and 12 bases, there was a span of 15 bases. The CDR3: CASSLARGAVRQFF. The DNA of the CDR3 is TGTGCCAGCAGCTTAGCCCGAGGGGCCGTCCGGCAGTTCTTC.

This CDR3 is CASSMLSGGAGVTDTQYF. CDR3 in DNA: TGCGCCAGCAGCATGCTCTCAGGGGGCGCGGGGGTCACAGATACGCAGTATTTT. This rearrangement joins TRBV5-1 to TRBJ2-3, with D perhaps TRBD1 (8 bases). CDR3 length: 18 amino acids. Trimming left V 4 bases short and J 2 bases short, with 23 bases between. CDR1 and CDR2 (germline): SGHRS, YFSETQ. The full variable domain, with the rest looked up from reference TRBV5-1 and TRBJ2-3, is KAGVTQTPRYLIKTRGQQVTLSCSPISGHRSVSWYQQTPGQGLQFLFEYFSETQRNKGNFPGRFSGRQFSNSRSEMNVSTLELGDSALYLCASSMLSGGAGVTDTQYFGPGTRLTVL.

The V call is TRBV6-5, the J call TRBJ2-1; 12 positions agree with TRBD2. Germline CDR1 and CDR2: MNHEY and SVGAGI. The V segment lost 6 bases and the J segment 3 bases; nucleotides outside the gene matches: 3. The CDR3 loop spans 15 amino acids. The CDR3 is CASRLTSGSYNEQFF. Here the CDR3 DNA reads TGTGCCAGCAGATTGACTAGCGGGAGCTACAATGAGCAGTTCTTC.

This clonotype turned up a few times. The genes are TRBV20-1 and TRBJ2-3; 12 nucleotides line up with TRBD2. The germline CDR1 and CDR2 sequences are DFQATT and SNEGSKA (reference sequence). V was pared by 3 bases and J by 13 bases, with 11 bases of the junction left unmatched. The CDR3 totals 14 residues. CDR3 DNA sequence: TGCAGTGCTAGTCAGGTACTAGCGGGGGGAACAGAGTATTTT. It is translated as CSASQVLAGGTEYF.

The J gene is TRBJ1-1, the V gene TRBV11-2, with D possibly being TRBD1 (5 bases). Trimming left V 5 bases short and J 1 base short, with 11 bases between. CDR1 and CDR2 (germline): SGHAT, FQNNGV. This CDR3 has 14 residues. CDR3 region: CASSPRDGNTEAFF. CDR3 in DNA: TGTGCCAGCAGCCCACGGGACGGGAACACTGAAGCTTTCTTT.

This sequence joins TRBV5-4 and TRBJ1-4; 7 nucleotides line up with TRBD1. The CDR3 runs to 14 residues. CDR1 and CDR2 from the germline V gene are SGHNT and YYREEE (reference sequence). J was trimmed by 4 bases and V by 4 bases; bases with no gene match: 4. CDR3 protein: CASSKGQLNEKLFF. CDR3 nucleotides: TGTGCCAGCAGCAAGGGACAGCTTAATGAAAAACTGTTTTTT.

V usage is TRBV12-3 or TRBV12-4 and J usage is TRBJ1-5, with a tentative D call TRBD1 (5 bases). The V gene lost 5 bases and the J gene lost 3 bases, with 14 bases spanning the gap. CDR3 length: 15 amino acids. As DNA, the CDR3 is TGTGCCAGCAGTCGCAGCCGGGACTTCAATCAGCCCCAGCATTTT. This encodes CASSRSRDFNQPQHF.

In this sample, this clonotype turned up a few times. The J gene is TRBJ2-2, the V gene TRBV12-3 or TRBV12-4; the D is unclear. The V and J ends lost 0 bases and 13 bases respectively, with 9 bases between them. This CDR3 is built from 12 residues. DNA for the CDR3: TGTGCCAGCAGTTTAGCGGGATCCTCGCTGTTTTTT. It translates to CASSLAGSSLFF.

The V call is TRBV5-4, the J call TRBJ1-5; TRBD1 agrees at 11 bases. Germline V gene data show CDR1 as SGHNT and CDR2 as YYREEE (reference sequence). J gave up 5 bases and V 4 bases, and 5 bases lay outside the gene matches. The CDR3 is made up of 15 amino acids. CDR3 DNA sequence: TGTGCCAGCAGCGTCCGGGACAGGGGGGATCAGCCCCAGCATTTT. This sequence encodes CASSVRDRGDQPQHF.

The J gene is TRBJ2-3, the V gene TRBV19, with 10 nucleotides matching TRBD1. Germline CDR1 reads LNHDA; CDR2 reads SQIVND (reference sequence). The CDR3 has 15 amino acids. J lost 0 bases, V lost 5 bases, and 2 bases had no gene match. The DNA of the CDR3 is TGTGCCAGTAGTGGGGACAGGGGTAGCACAGATACGCAGTATTTT. As protein: CASSGDRGSTDTQYF.

By share of the sample, this clonotype is large. The DNA for the CDR3 is TGTGCCAGTAGTCCTGCTGCAGGGAACACCGGGGAGCTGTTTTTT. It codes for CASSPAAGNTGELFF. The chain carries TRBV19 and TRBJ2-2; D is ambiguous. V lost 5 bases and J lost 1, with 11 bases in between. CDR1 and CDR2 (germline): LNHDA, SQIVND (reference sequence). This CDR3 has 15 amino acids.

The CDR3 DNA follows: TGTGCCAGCAGCTTTCAGGCCGTCTTGGACGAGCAGTACTTC. This translates into CASSFQAVLDEQYF. The chain joins TRBV7-2 to TRBJ2-7; D not resolved. V gave up 3 bases and J gave up 5 bases, with 14 bases separating them. Per germline, CDR1 SGHTA and CDR2 FQGNSA. CDR3 length equals 14 residues.

This clonotype was observed a handful of times. V and J are TRBV11-2 and TRBJ2-5; D perhaps matches TRBD1 (6 bases). V was cut by 3 bases and J by 2 bases, with 10 bases left in between. This CDR3 is built from 14 residues. From germline, CDR1 is SGHAT and CDR2 FQNNGV. This CDR3 is CASSFAGQQETQYF. CDR3 nucleotide sequence: TGTGCCAGCAGCTTCGCAGGACAGCAAGAGACCCAGTACTTC.

This clonotype was observed a handful of times. V usage is TRBV5-1 and J usage is TRBJ2-5; 8 bases are a match to TRBD1. Judging by the DNA end, TRBJ2-7 fits better; the J call may be wrong. This CDR3 has 14 residues. The germline V gene has CDR1 SGHRS and CDR2 YFSETQ. CDR3 DNA: TGCGCCAGCAGCTTGGCTGGACAGGGCTACGAGCAGTACTTC. This sequence encodes CASSLAGQGYEQYF.

There are a few counts of this clonotype. The chain recombines TRBV20-1 with TRBJ2-2, with D uncertain. CDR3 length: 15 amino acids. V lost 3 bases and J 1 base, leaving 12 bases between the germline ends. Germline loops: CDR1 DFQATT, CDR2 SNEGSKA (reference sequence). CDR3: CSASGHLKNTGELFF. As DNA, the CDR3 is TGCAGTGCTAGTGGGCACCTAAAGAACACCGGGGAGCTGTTTTTT.